What follows are 27 T cell receptor beta chains derived from one specimen sequenced in a study of blood T cell repertoires in COVID-19. Sequenced by immunoSEQ multiplex PCR; TCRdb stores in-frame clones only, minus some. The sample records about 150,000 clones, approximately 81% being singletons. Sequenced material: peripheral blood. The receptors come from a woman in her fifties or sixties with COVID-19, enrolled during active disease.

This chain connects TRBV3-1 (or the pseudogene TRBV3-2) to TRBJ1-1; possibly TRBD1 for D (6 bases). The germline V gene encodes CDR1 LGHDT and CDR2 YNNKEL (reference sequence). The CDR3 contains 12 residues. The V and J ends lost 4 bases and 10 bases respectively, with 13 bases between them. CDR3 sequence: CASSPHGTRAFF. CDR3 bases: TGTGCCAGCAGCCCTCATGGGACACGAGCTTTCTTT.

The J gene is TRBJ2-1, the V gene TRBV11-2, with TRBD2 as a possible D gene (5 bases). The germline CDR1 and CDR2 sequences are SGHAT and FQNNGV. This CDR3 contains 15 residues. V lost 4 bases and J lost 11, with 21 bases in between. CDR3 in DNA: TGTGCCAGCAGCTCTCAGTGGACTGCGAATATGAAGCAGTTCTTC. This sequence encodes CASSSQWTANMKQFF. Filled out from reference TRBV11-2 and TRBJ2-1, the complete variable domain reads EAGVAQSPRYKIIEKRQSVAFWCNPISGHATLYWYQQILGQGPKLLIQFQNNGVVDDSQLPKDRFSAERLKGVDSTLKIQPAKLEDSAVYLCASSSQWTANMKQFFGPGTRLTVL.

The gene calls are TRBV10-3 and TRBJ2-7; 9 positions match TRBD1. J lost 4 bases, V lost 0 bases, and 4 bases had no gene match. Germline V gives CDR1 ENHRY, CDR2 SYGVKD. The CDR3 is 15 residues long. The CDR3 DNA sequence: TGTGCCATCAGTGAGTCCGGGACAGGGCCTTACGAGCAGTACTTC. It encodes CAISESGTGPYEQYF.

The rearrangement joins TRBV4-2 to TRBJ1-1, with 7 positions matching TRBD1. Trimming cost V 3 bases and J 5 bases; bases outside gene matches: 6. Germline V gene data show CDR1 as LGHNA and CDR2 as YNFKEQ. The CDR3 has 14 amino acids. CDR3 DNA: TGTGCCAGCAGCCAGACAGGGCCGGGGACTGAAGCTTTCTTT. Translation: CASSQTGPGTEAFF.

The chain combines TRBV18 with TRBJ1-1; 7 positions match TRBD1. There are 16 residues in the CDR3. After removal of 6 bases from V and 5 bases from J, the junction contained 15 bases not matched to a gene. The V gene's germline CDR1 is KGHSH and CDR2 LQKENI. The CDR3 reads CASSKDDRELGTEAFF. CDR3 DNA sequence: TGTGCCAGCTCCAAAGACGACAGGGAATTGGGAACTGAAGCTTTCTTT.

The J gene is TRBJ2-1, the V gene TRBV19; 7 nucleotides align to TRBD1. Per the germline V gene, CDR1 is LNHDA and CDR2 is SQIVND (reference sequence). The CDR3 covers 12 residues. The J segment lost 5 bases and the V segment lost 7 bases, leaving 2 bases of the junction unmatched. The CDR3 spells CASITGDNEQFF. CDR3 bases: TGTGCCAGTATTACAGGGGACAATGAGCAGTTCTTC.

The J gene is TRBJ2-2, the V gene TRBV28, with 13 bases matching TRBD2. J was trimmed by 9 bases and V by 7 bases; bases with no gene match: 5. The CDR3 is 14 amino acids. Germline values: CDR1 MDHEN, CDR2 SYDVKM. The CDR3 coding sequence is TGTGCCAGCACCAGGACTAGCGGGAGTAGGGAGCTGTTTTTT. Amino acid sequence: CASTRTSGSRELFF.

In DNA, the CDR3 is TGTGCCACCACGCTCCCGGGACAGGGGGGTAGCTATGGCTACACCTTC. It specifies CATTLPGQGGSYGYTF. The rearrangement links TRBV19 to TRBJ1-2; TRBD1 matches 11 bases. V shed 10 bases, J shed 4 bases, and the junction held 14 bases outside the gene matches. This CDR3 contains 16 residues. Germline V gene lookup returns CDR1 LNHDA and CDR2 SQIVND (reference sequence).

The CDR3 is CASSFRGGKKTGYTF. The CDR3 DNA follows: TGTGCCAGCAGCTTCAGAGGGGGCAAAAAGACTGGCTACACCTTC. This chain joins TRBV5-4 and TRBJ1-2; the match to TRBD1 covers 7 bases. CDR3 length equals 15 residues. J gave up 7 bases and V 2 bases, and 11 bases lay outside the gene matches. Germline CDR1 and CDR2: SGHNT and YYREEE (reference sequence).

V usage is TRBV2 and J usage is TRBJ1-1, with D perhaps matching TRBD1 (6 bases). V was trimmed by 8 bases and J by 6 bases, leaving 13 bases between them. The V gene's germline CDR1 is SNHLY and CDR2 FYNNEI. There are 12 residues in the CDR3. CDR3 DNA: TGTGCCAGCGTAGGGGGACCGTCTGAAGCTTTCTTT. This sequence encodes CASVGGPSEAFF.

The chain combines TRBV7-8 with TRBJ2-1, with 9 bases aligning to TRBD2. Germline V gene data show CDR1 as SGHVS and CDR2 as FQNEAQ. V gave up 4 bases and J gave up 6 bases; unmatched junction bases: 10. This CDR3 spans 16 amino acids. Written as DNA, the CDR3 is TGTGCCAGCAGCTCCTCCGGGACTAGCAGGGGCAATGAGCAGTTCTTC. Residues: CASSSSGTSRGNEQFF.

The V call is TRBV4-2, the J call TRBJ1-5; D not resolved. There are 16 residues in the CDR3. Trimming took off 1 base at V and 3 bases at J, with 13 bases between the two ends. Looked up from germline, CDR1 is LGHNA and CDR2 is YNFKEQ. This CDR3 reads CASSQGTAGTNQPQHF. CDR3 nucleotides: TGTGCCAGCAGCCAAGGGACTGCCGGAACCAATCAGCCCCAGCATTTT.

V usage is TRBV7-8 and J usage is TRBJ2-1; TRBD1 agrees at 7 bases. J was trimmed by 13 bases and V by 1 base; bases with no gene match: 4. Germline CDR1 is SGHVS and CDR2 is FQNEAQ. CDR3 length: 12 amino acids. The chain's CDR3 is CASSLGRGTQFF. The DNA for the CDR3 is TGTGCCAGCAGCTTAGGCAGGGGGACACAGTTCTTC.

The rearrangement uses TRBV18 and TRBJ1-1; 10 bases are a match to TRBD1. CDR3 length equals 14 residues. Germline lookup yields CDR1 KGHSH and CDR2 LQKENI. J was trimmed by 5 bases and V by 6 bases; bases with no gene match: 6. The CDR3 protein is CASSTGGARTEAFF. CDR3 DNA: TGTGCCAGCTCGACAGGGGGCGCGAGGACTGAAGCTTTCTTT. The full variable domain, rest sourced from reference TRBV18 and TRBJ1-1, is NAGVMQNPRHLVRRRGQEARLRCSPMKGHSHVYWYRQLPEEGLKFMVYLQKENIIDESGMPKERFSAEFPKEGPSILRIQQVVRGDSAAYFCASSTGGARTEAFFGQGTRLTVV.

The chain couples TRBV19 to TRBJ2-7; tentative D call: TRBD2 (7 bases). Germline V gene lookup returns CDR1 LNHDA and CDR2 SQIVND (reference sequence). V lost 3 bases and J 2 bases, leaving 14 bases between the germline ends. This CDR3 contains 15 residues. CDR3 region: CASSIGGGRPYEQYF. DNA for the CDR3: TGTGCCAGTAGTATCGGGGGCGGGAGACCCTACGAGCAGTACTTC.

The chain links TRBV14 to TRBJ2-1; a weak D match, TRBD2 (5 bases). The CDR3 has 15 amino acids. Germline CDR1 SGHDN, CDR2 FVKESK. V was cut by 2 bases and J by 4 bases, with 12 bases left in between. The CDR3 spells CASSQLGGLYNEQFF. The CDR3 DNA is TGTGCCAGCAGCCAACTCGGCGGACTGTACAATGAGCAGTTCTTC.

This chain joins TRBV9 and TRBJ1-2; D remains unclear. The germline V and J ends were trimmed by 4 bases and 8 bases, with 21 bases remaining between them. Germline V gene lookup returns CDR1 SGDLS and CDR2 YYNGEE. This CDR3 region has 15 residues. The CDR3 DNA is TGTGCCAGCAGCCCAGACCCGACACCCGCATTCGGCTACACCTTC. Protein: CASSPDPTPAFGYTF.

The chain links TRBV5-8 to TRBJ1-1, with 7 nucleotides matching TRBD1. Germline CDR1 reads SGHTS; CDR2 reads YDEGEE. The J segment lost 3 bases and the V segment lost 4 bases, leaving 3 bases of the junction unmatched. The CDR3 sequence is 13 residues long. This CDR3 is CASSRTGYTEAFF. DNA of the CDR3: TGTGCCAGCAGCCGGACAGGATACACTGAAGCTTTCTTT.

This clone was seen more than once but under ten times. The CDR3 is CASTPIRGPDEKLFF. CDR3 nucleotide sequence: TGTGCCAGTACCCCCATCAGGGGGCCAGATGAAAAACTGTTTTTT. The V gene is TRBV19, the J gene TRBJ1-4; the match to TRBD1 covers 8 bases. The trim removed 7 bases at V and 6 bases at J, leaving 10 bases unmatched. Germline V lookup: CDR1 LNHDA, CDR2 SQIVND (reference sequence). This CDR3 contains 15 residues.

The rearrangement uses TRBV4-1 and TRBJ1-6; 9 bases map to TRBD1. The CDR3 spans 18 residues. Germline V gene lookup returns CDR1 MGHRA and CDR2 YSYEKL. Trimming cost V 0 bases and J 2 bases; bases outside gene matches: 5. The chain's CDR3 is CASSQDGDRVPYNSPLHF. CDR3 DNA sequence: TGCGCCAGCAGCCAAGATGGGGACAGGGTCCCCTATAATTCACCCCTCCACTTT.

Details on this clone: The same CDR3 is also encoded by other DNA sequences in this sample. J is TRBJ1-3 and V is TRBV6-1; D gene unclear. CDR3 length: 14 amino acids. The germline CDR1 and CDR2 sequences are MNHNS and SASEGT. Trimming took 3 bases from V and 0 from J, leaving 6 bases between them. CDR3 region: CASSDGVSGNTIYF. The CDR3 DNA follows: TGTGCCAGCAGTGACGGGGTCTCTGGAAACACCATATATTTT.

The chain carries TRBV12-5 and TRBJ2-1; 7 bases are shared with TRBD1. Germline trimming cut 6 bases from V and 0 bases from J; bases unmatched to any gene: 5. In germline, CDR1 is LGHNT, CDR2 FRNRAP. The CDR3 has 15 residues. The DNA for the CDR3 is TGTGCTAGTGGGTCGGGACAGCACTCCTACAATGAGCAGTTCTTC. It translates to CASGSGQHSYNEQFF.

This rearrangement joins TRBV7-2 to TRBJ2-2, with TRBD2 matching 8 bases. Germline CDR1 SGHTA, CDR2 FQGNSA. The CDR3 sequence is 16 residues long. V was clipped by 1 base and J by 0 bases; unmatched bases: 1. CDR3 residues: CASSLVGGANTGELFF. CDR3 coding DNA: TGTGCCAGCAGCTTAGTCGGGGGGGCGAACACCGGGGAGCTGTTTTTT. Based on the CDR3 plus reference TRBV7-2 and TRBJ2-2, the full variable domain is GAGVSQSPSNKVTEKGKDVELRCDPISGHTALYWYRQSLGQGLEFLIYFQGNSAPDKSGLPSDRFSAERTGGSVSTLTIQRTQQEDSAVYLCASSLVGGANTGELFFGEGSRLTVL.

The rearrangement uses TRBV19 and TRBJ1-1; D unclear. Trimming took off 6 bases at V and 0 bases at J, with 11 bases between the two ends. This CDR3 contains 14 residues. Germline CDR1 is LNHDA and CDR2 is SQIVND (reference sequence). For the CDR3, the DNA is TGTGCCAGTAGCCTAGGCCACCTGAACACTGAAGCTTTCTTT. It is translated as CASSLGHLNTEAFF.

J is TRBJ2-7 and V is TRBV5-5; D may be TRBD2 (6 bases). V was pared by 3 bases and J by 7 bases, with 14 bases between. This CDR3 is 13 amino acids long. Germline CDR1 is SGHKS and CDR2 is YYEKEE (reference sequence). The DNA of the CDR3 is TGTGCCAGCAGCTGGAGGGGTCCGGAAGAGCAGTACTTC. As protein: CASSWRGPEEQYF.

This clone was found a few times. This chain links TRBV5-6 with TRBJ1-4; D is unclear. V was shortened by 3 bases and J by 8 bases, with 17 bases between the two germline ends. CDR3 size: 15 residues. Germline CDR1 and CDR2: SGHDT and YYEEEE. CDR3 amino acids: CASSSYRFQEEKLFF. CDR3 sequence (DNA): TGTGCCAGCAGCTCCTACCGATTCCAAGAGGAAAAACTGTTTTTT.

As regards this clone: This CDR3 is also generated by other DNA sequences in the sample. The chain uses TRBV14 and TRBJ1-3; no clear D gene. Between the trimmed V and J ends, which lost 0 bases and 0 bases, there was a span of 3 bases. Germline V gene data show CDR1 as SGHDN and CDR2 as FVKESK. The CDR3 consists of 14 residues. The CDR3 sequence is CASSQDLSGNTIYF. As DNA, the CDR3 is TGTGCCAGCAGCCAAGATCTCTCTGGAAACACCATATATTTT.